A selection of T cell receptor beta chains follows, all from one sample in a study of human T cells and chemical hapten exposure. MiXCR, run by TCRdb on the RACE reads, gives a single entry per CDR3 protein. Here the sample spans around 380,000 distinct CDR3 sequences, about 4.4% being singletons. The sequenced sample was whole blood, obtained in connection with sensitization to the hapten diphenylcyclopropenone (DPC). Source of these receptors: a woman between 50 and 59 years old with alopecia areata. Some clones in this sample may be carry-over from other donors' samples. Both conserved end residues are part of each CDR3. Each record gives: J gene, clone size, V gene, D gene, CDR3 protein, CDR3 DNA. D genes are given only for firm matches. Clone size appears in some rows only: once, few, many, or a class for an expanded clone.

TRBJ2-5 | many | TRBV6-6 | . | CASSGIGRETQYF | TGTGCCAGCAGTGGTATCGGACGGGAGACCCAGTACTTC
TRBJ1-1 | . | TRBV2 | TRBD1 | CARGTGRGPEAFF | TGTGCCAGGGGGACAGGAAGAGGCCCTGAAGCTTTCTTT
TRBJ2-2 | few | TRBV2 | TRBD2 | CASSATSGGGTGELFF | TGTGCCAGCAGCGCTACTAGCGGGGGCGGAACCGGGGAGCTGTTTTTT
TRBJ1-6 | . | TRBV9 | . | CASSVTSRLTGSPLHF | TGTGCCAGCAGCGTAACTTCTCGGCTCACAGGGTCACCCCTCCACTTT
TRBJ2-4 | . | TRBV11-3 | . | CASSLGWGSENIQYF | TGTGCCAGCAGCTTAGGCTGGGGCTCGGAAAACATTCAGTACTTC
TRBJ2-1 | many | TRBV2 | TRBD2 | CASRVAGGYNEQFF | TGTGCCAGCAGAGTAGCGGGGGGTTACAATGAGCAGTTCTTC
TRBJ2-3 | many | TRBV7-8 | TRBD2 | CASSLGLGLASDTQYF | TGTGCCAGCAGCTTAGGTTTGGGACTAGCGTCAGATACGCAGTATTTT
TRBJ2-4 | . | TRBV4-3 | . | CASSQDNLAAKNIQYF | TGCGCCAGCAGCCAAGATAACCTAGCGGCCAAAAACATTCAGTACTTC
TRBJ2-2 | . | TRBV6-1 | . | CASSSGTLRTGELFF | TGTGCCAGCAGTTCCGGGACCCTTCGTACCGGGGAGCTGTTTTTT
TRBJ1-6 | few | TRBV7-2 | . | CASSLVGSVNSPLHF | TGTGCCAGCAGCTTAGTGGGCAGCGTTAATTCACCCCTCCACTTT
TRBJ2-7 | many | TRBV2 | . | CASISGKGPSYEQYF | TGTGCCAGCATCTCCGGGAAGGGGCCCTCCTACGAGCAGTACTTC
TRBJ2-4 | . | TRBV18 | . | CASSPGEVNIQYF | TGTGCCAGCTCACCAGGGGAGGTAAACATTCAGTACTTC
TRBJ1-2 | many | TRBV29-1 | . | CSVLQGGGYTF | TGCAGCGTCCTCCAAGGAGGAGGCTACACCTTC
TRBJ2-7 | . | TRBV18 | . | CASSPRVEQYF | TGTGCCAGCTCACCCCGCGTCGAGCAGTACTTC
TRBJ2-2 | many | TRBV13 | TRBD2 | CASSPHRLAPGSENTGELFF | TGTGCCAGCAGCCCCCACAGACTAGCGCCGGGGTCGGAGAACACCGGGGAGCTGTTTTTT
TRBJ2-5 | many | TRBV9 | . | CASSDGTTQETQYF | TGTGCCAGCAGCGACGGGACAACCCAAGAGACCCAGTACTTC
TRBJ2-3 | few | TRBV7-9 | . | CASSYNRAISTDTQYF | TGTGCCAGCAGCTACAACAGAGCTATTAGCACAGATACGCAGTATTTT
TRBJ2-5 | few | TRBV19 | . | CASTPTGTPQETQYF | TGTGCCAGTACCCCGACGGGGACGCCTCAAGAGACCCAGTACTTC
TRBJ2-3 | many | TRBV7-8 | . | CASSVSLASDTQYF | TGTGCCAGCAGCGTGTCTCTAGCGTCAGATACGCAGTATTTT
TRBJ2-1 | few | TRBV2 | . | CASSEDSGSSYNEQFF | TGTGCCAGCAGTGAGGATAGCGGTAGCTCCTACAATGAGCAGTTCTTC
TRBJ2-1 | . | TRBV2 | . | CASSIRGARSLSYNEQFF | TGTGCCAGCTCGATCAGGGGAGCGCGAAGTCTTTCCTACAATGAGCAGTTCTTC
TRBJ2-2 | many | TRBV28 | TRBD2 | CASSLTLAGKTGELFF | TGTGCCAGCAGTTTGACACTAGCGGGAAAAACCGGGGAGCTGTTTTTT
TRBJ1-1 | . | TRBV30 | . | CAWGWRGNTEAFF | TGTGCCTGGGGCTGGAGGGGGAACACTGAAGCTTTCTTT
TRBJ2-5 | few | TRBV10-1 | TRBD2 | CAGGGCETQYF | TGCGCCGGGGGGGGATGCGAGACCCAGTACTTC
TRBJ2-7 | few | TRBV28 | . | CASIKDGALPYEQYF | TGTGCCAGCATTAAAGACGGGGCCCTTCCCTACGAGCAGTACTTC
TRBJ2-1 | . | TRBV28 | . | CASSPSRGVWNEQFF | TGTGCCAGCAGTCCTTCAAGGGGCGTTTGGAATGAGCAGTTCTTC
TRBJ2-5 | . | TRBV10-3 | . | CAISEPGLGAETQYF | TGTGCCATCAGTGAGCCTGGACTGGGCGCCGAGACCCAGTACTTC
TRBJ1-6 | many | TRBV28 | . | CASSLSGTPPGF | TGTGCCAGCAGTTTAAGTGGGACCCCCCCAGGCTTT
TRBJ2-5 | many | TRBV15 | TRBD2 | CATSRGTSGAEETQYF | TGTGCCACCAGCAGAGGGACTAGCGGGGCCGAAGAGACCCAGTACTTC
TRBJ2-3 | many | TRBV29-1 | TRBD2 | CSVEGLAGLSTDTQYF | TGCAGCGTTGAAGGGCTAGCGGGCCTGAGCACAGATACGCAGTATTTT
TRBJ1-5 | . | TRBV27 | . | CASSSHRPPIEPQHF | TGTGCCAGCAGTTCCCATCGCCCCCCCATTGAGCCCCAGCATTTT
TRBJ2-1 | many | TRBV7-2 | . | CASSPAQAAHNEQFF | TGTGCCAGCAGCCCCGCCCAGGCGGCCCACAATGAGCAGTTCTTC
TRBJ1-2 | few | TRBV14 | . | CASSSVRGRPLYGYTF | TGTGCCAGCAGCTCCGTGCGGGGGCGTCCTCTCTATGGCTACACCTTC